This T cell receptor (beta chain) stems from a study of CD8+CD57+ T cells in acquired aplastic anemia. The overall study: The DNA of sorted CD4+ and CD8+ cells averaged approximately 3.2 ug.

Study-wide results and caveats: Any difference that existed in CD8+ Simpson's diversity between patients and controls was not significant.

On this clonotype: Its antigen is unidentified.

Investigators profiled TCR beta VDJ and CDR3 from genomic DNA template. TCRdb itself ran the reads through MiXCR, one entry per CDR3 protein. This table has under 350,000 distinct CDR3 sequences, around three fifths appearing once. The CDR3 has 13 residues. Germline CDR1 SGHTA, CDR2 FQGNSA. Trimming cost V 2 bases and J 7 bases, with 12 bases left between them. Sequencing input: sorted CD4+, CD8+, or CD8+CD57+ T cells (not recorded which) from PBMCs. The J gene is TRBJ2-7, the V gene TRBV7-2, with D perhaps TRBD2 (5 bases). The clonotype originates from a human donor with severe aplastic anemia or a healthy control (not recorded which). CDR3 amino acids: CASSLYSAGEQYF. Here the CDR3 DNA reads TGTGCCAGCAGCTTATACTCGGCGGGTGAGCAGTACTTC.